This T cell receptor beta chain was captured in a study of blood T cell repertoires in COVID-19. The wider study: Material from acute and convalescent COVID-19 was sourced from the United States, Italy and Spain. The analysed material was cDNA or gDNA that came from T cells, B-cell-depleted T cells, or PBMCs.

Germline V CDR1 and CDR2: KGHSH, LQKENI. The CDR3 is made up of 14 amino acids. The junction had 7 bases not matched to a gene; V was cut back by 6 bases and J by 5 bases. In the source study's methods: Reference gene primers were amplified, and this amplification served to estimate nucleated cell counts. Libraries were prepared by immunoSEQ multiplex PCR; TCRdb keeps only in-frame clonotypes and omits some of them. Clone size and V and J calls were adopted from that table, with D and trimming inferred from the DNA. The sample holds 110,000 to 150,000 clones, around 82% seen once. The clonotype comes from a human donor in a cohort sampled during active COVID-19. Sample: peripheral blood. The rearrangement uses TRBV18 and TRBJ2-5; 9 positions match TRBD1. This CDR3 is CASSRGQGKETQYF. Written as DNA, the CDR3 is TGTGCCAGCTCCCGCGGACAGGGGAAGGAGACCCAGTACTTC.